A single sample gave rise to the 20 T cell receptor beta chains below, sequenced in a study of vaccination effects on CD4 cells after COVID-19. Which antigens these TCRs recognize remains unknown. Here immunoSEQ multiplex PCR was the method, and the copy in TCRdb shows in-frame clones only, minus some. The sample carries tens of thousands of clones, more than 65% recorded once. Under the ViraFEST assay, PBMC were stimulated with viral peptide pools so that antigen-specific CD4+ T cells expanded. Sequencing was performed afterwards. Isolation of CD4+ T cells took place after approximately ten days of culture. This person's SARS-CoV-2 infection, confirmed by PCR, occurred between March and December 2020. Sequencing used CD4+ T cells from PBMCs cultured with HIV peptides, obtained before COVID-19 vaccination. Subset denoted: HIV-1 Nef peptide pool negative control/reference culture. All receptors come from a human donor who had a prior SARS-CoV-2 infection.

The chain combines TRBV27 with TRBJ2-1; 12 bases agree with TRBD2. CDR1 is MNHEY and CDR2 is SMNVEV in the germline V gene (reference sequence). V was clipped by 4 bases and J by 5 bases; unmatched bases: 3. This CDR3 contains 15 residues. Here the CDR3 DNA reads TGTGCCAGCAGTTCTTGGACTAGCGGGGACAATGAGCAGTTCTTC. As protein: CASSSWTSGDNEQFF.

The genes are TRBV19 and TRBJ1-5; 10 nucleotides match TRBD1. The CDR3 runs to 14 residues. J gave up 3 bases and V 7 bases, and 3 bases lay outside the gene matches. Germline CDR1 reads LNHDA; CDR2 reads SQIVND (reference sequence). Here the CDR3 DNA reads TGTGCCAGTAAGACAGGGGGCTACAATCAGCCCCAGCATTTT. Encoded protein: CASKTGGYNQPQHF.

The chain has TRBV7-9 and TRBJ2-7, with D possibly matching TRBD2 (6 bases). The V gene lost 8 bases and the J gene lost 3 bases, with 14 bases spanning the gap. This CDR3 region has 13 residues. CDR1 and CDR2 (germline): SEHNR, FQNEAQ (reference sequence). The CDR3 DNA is TGTGCCAGCTCGCGGGGATTAGGCTACGAGCAGTACTTC. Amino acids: CASSRGLGYEQYF.

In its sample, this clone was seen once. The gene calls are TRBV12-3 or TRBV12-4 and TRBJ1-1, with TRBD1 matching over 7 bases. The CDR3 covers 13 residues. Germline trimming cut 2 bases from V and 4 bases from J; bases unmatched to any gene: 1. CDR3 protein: CASSLQGGTEAFF. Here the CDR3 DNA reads TGTGCCAGCAGTTTACAGGGGGGCACTGAAGCTTTCTTT.

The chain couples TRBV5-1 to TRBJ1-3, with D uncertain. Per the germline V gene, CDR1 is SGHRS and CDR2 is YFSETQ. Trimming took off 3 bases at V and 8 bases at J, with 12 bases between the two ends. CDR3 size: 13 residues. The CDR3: CASSSTWSDTIYF. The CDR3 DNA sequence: TGCGCCAGCAGCTCAACCTGGTCAGACACCATATATTTT.

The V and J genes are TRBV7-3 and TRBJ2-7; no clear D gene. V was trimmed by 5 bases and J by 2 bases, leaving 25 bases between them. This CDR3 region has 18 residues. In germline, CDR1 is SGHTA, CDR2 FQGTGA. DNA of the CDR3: TGTGCCAGCAGCCCCGTAACTTCCGTGGACCCTCGTCCCTACGAGCAGTACTTC. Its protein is CASSPVTSVDPRPYEQYF.

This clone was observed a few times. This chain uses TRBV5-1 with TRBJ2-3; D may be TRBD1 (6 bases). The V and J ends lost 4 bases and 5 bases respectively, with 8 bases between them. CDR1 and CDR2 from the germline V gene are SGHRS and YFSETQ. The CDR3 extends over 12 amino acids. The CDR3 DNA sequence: TGCGCCAGCAGCGCACAGGGAGATACGCAGTATTTT. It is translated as CASSAQGDTQYF.

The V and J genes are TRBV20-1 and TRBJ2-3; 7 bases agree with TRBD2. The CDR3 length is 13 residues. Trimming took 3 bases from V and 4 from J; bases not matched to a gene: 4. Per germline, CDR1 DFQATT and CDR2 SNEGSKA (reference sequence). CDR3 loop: CSASGLVSDTQYF. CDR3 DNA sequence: TGCAGTGCTAGTGGACTAGTATCAGATACGCAGTATTTT.

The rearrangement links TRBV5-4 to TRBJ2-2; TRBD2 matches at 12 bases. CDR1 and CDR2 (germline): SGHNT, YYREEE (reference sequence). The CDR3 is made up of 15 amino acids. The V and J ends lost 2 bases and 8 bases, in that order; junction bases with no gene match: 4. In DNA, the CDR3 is TGTGCCAGCAGCTTACGACTAGCGGGGGATGGGGAGCTGTTTTTT. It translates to CASSLRLAGDGELFF.

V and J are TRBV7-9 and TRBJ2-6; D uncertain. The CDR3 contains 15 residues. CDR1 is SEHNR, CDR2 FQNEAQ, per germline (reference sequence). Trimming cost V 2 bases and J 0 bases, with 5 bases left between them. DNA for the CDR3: TGTGCCAGCAGCTTAACACCCTCTGGGGCCAACGTCCTGACTTTC. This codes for CASSLTPSGANVLTF. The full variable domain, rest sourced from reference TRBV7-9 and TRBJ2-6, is DTGVSQNPRHKITKRGQNVTFRCDPISEHNRLYWYRQTLGQGPEFLTYFQNEAQLEKSRLLSDRFSAERPKGSFSTLEIQRTEQGDSAMYLCASSLTPSGANVLTFGAGSRLTVL.

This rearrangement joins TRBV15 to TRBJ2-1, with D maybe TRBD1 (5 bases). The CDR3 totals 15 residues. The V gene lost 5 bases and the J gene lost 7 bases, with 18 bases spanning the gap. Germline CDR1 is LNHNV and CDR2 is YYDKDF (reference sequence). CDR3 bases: TGTGCCACCAGCGCAATCGACCAGACAGTGAATGAGCAGTTCTTC. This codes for CATSAIDQTVNEQFF.

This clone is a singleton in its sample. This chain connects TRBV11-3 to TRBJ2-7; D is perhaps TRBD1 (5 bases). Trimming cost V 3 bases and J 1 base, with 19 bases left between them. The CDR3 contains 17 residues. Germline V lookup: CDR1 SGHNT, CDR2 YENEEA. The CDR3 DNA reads TGTGCCAGCAGCTTCTCCCCGGGTGGGGCGCTTTCCTACGAGCAGTACTTC. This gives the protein CASSFSPGGALSYEQYF.

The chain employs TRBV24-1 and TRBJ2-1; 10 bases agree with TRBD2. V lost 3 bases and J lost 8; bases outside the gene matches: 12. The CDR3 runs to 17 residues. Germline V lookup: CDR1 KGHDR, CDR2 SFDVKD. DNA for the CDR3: TGTGCCACCAGTGATGCCGAGCGGGGGGGCCGGGAGGATGAGCAGTTCTTC. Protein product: CATSDAERGGREDEQFF.

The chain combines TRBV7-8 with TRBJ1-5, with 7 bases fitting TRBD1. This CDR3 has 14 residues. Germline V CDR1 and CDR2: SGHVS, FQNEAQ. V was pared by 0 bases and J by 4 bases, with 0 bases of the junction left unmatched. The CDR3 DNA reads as TGTGCCAGCAGCTTAGCGACAGGGAATCAGCCCCAGCATTTT. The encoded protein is CASSLATGNQPQHF.

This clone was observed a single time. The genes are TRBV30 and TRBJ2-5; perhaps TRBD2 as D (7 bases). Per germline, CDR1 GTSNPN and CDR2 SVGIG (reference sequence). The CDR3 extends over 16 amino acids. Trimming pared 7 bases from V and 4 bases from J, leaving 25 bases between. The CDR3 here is CASLGGAGVVLETQYF. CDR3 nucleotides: TGTGCCTCGCTAGGGGGTGCGGGAGTGGTACTAGAGACCCAGTACTTC.

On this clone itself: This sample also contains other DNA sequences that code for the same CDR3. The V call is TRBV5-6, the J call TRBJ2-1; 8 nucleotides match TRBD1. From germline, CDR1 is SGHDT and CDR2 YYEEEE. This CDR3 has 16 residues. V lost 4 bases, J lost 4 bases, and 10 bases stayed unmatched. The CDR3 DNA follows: TGTGCCAGCAGCCTGACAGGGGCCAACCTATACAATGAGCAGTTCTTC. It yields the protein CASSLTGANLYNEQFF.

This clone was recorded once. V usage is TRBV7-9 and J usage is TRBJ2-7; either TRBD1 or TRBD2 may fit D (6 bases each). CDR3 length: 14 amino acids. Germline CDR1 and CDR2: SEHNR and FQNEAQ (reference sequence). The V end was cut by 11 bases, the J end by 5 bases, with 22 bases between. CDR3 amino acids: CAPLPGQGRHEQYF. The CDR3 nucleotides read TGTGCCCCCCTGCCTGGGCAGGGGAGGCACGAGCAGTACTTC.

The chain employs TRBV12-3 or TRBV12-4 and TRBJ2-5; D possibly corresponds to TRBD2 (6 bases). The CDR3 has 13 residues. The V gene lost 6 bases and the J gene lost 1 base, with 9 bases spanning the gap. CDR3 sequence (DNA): TGTGCCAGCAGCCGCGGGATCCAAGAGACCCAGTACTTC. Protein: CASSRGIQETQYF.

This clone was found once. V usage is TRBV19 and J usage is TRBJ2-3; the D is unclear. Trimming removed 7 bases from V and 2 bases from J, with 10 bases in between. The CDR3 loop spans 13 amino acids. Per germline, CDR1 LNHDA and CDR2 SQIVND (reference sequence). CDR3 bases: TGTGCCAGTAAGGGCCCGTACACAGATACGCAGTATTTT. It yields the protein CASKGPYTDTQYF.

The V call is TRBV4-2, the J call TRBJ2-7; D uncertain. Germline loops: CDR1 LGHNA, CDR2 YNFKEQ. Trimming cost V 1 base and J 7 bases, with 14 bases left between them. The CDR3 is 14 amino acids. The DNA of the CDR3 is TGTGCCAGCAGCCAAGCGGTAGACCCGGGTGAGCAGTACTTC. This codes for CASSQAVDPGEQYF.